One sample yielded the 30 T cell receptor beta chains listed below, sequenced in a study of patients and donors after allogeneic stem cell transplantation. In TCRdb, the RT-PCR reads were re-called with MiXCR into one record per CDR3 protein. The sample consists of 200,000 to 250,000 distinct CDR3 sequences, over 12% of them appearing once. The sample taken for sequencing was blood, either unsorted or a sorted T cell fraction (not recorded which). The receptors stem from a human donor who was either an allogeneic HSCT recipient or a stem cell or donor lymphocyte infusion donor (not recorded which). It is not recorded whose cells these are; they may come from a transplant donor.

The V gene is TRBV7-2, the J gene TRBJ2-5; 13 nucleotides agree with TRBD2. Looked up from germline, CDR1 is SGHTA and CDR2 is FQGNSA. This CDR3 spans 15 amino acids. After removal of 5 bases from V and 5 bases from J, the junction contained 5 bases not matched to a gene. CDR3 sequence (DNA): TGTGCCAGCAGCGTCACTAGCGGGGGGGCGGAGACCCAGTACTTC. Translating it yields CASSVTSGGAETQYF.

This sequence joins TRBV6-1 and TRBJ2-7, with TRBD1 matching 11 bases. Germline trimming cut 8 bases from V and 2 bases from J; bases unmatched to any gene: 11. The CDR3 has 16 amino acids. Germline CDR1 is MNHNS and CDR2 is SASEGT. Here the CDR3 DNA reads TGTGCCAGCTCACGGACAGGGGGCGTATCGGCCTACGAGCAGTACTTC. Translating gives CASSRTGGVSAYEQYF.

The V gene is TRBV30, the J gene TRBJ2-3, with a possible D match to TRBD2 (6 bases). V shed 0 bases and J shed 2 bases, with 12 bases lying between them. The germline V gene has CDR1 GTSNPN and CDR2 SVGIG (reference sequence). This CDR3 has 15 amino acids. The CDR3 loop is CAWSVGGRTTDTQYF. As DNA, the CDR3 is TGTGCCTGGAGTGTCGGTGGGAGGACCACAGATACGCAGTATTTT.

This rearrangement joins TRBV20-1 to TRBJ2-7, with a weak D call TRBD2 (5 bases). The CDR3 is 13 amino acids. Per germline, CDR1 DFQATT and CDR2 SNEGSKA (reference sequence). The germline V and J ends were trimmed by 5 bases and 7 bases, with 18 bases remaining between them. The CDR3 nucleotides are TGCAGTGCTTGGAGATGGGGTACGGGGGAGCAGTACTTC. It yields the protein CSAWRWGTGEQYF.

This clonotype was seen ten or more times. The chain recombines TRBV7-2 with TRBJ1-4; no clear D. Trimming removed 4 bases from V and 3 bases from J, with 9 bases in between. Germline values: CDR1 SGHTA, CDR2 FQGNSA. The CDR3 has 14 residues. CDR3 loop: CASSYGFANEKLFF. The CDR3 DNA follows: TGTGCCAGCAGCTATGGTTTTGCTAATGAAAAACTGTTTTTT.

The chain uses TRBV7-2 and TRBJ2-1; the match to TRBD2 covers 9 bases. V gave up 5 bases and J gave up 6 bases; unmatched junction bases: 8. The CDR3 spans 15 residues. The germline V gene encodes CDR1 SGHTA and CDR2 FQGNSA. The CDR3 is CASSTGTSNSNEQFF. CDR3 coding DNA: TGTGCCAGCAGCACCGGGACTAGCAACAGCAATGAGCAGTTCTTC.

This clonotype was counted between two and nine times. This rearrangement joins TRBV5-1 to TRBJ2-2; the D gene is possibly TRBD1 (7 bases). This CDR3 is built from 15 residues. Germline V gene lookup returns CDR1 SGHRS and CDR2 YFSETQ. V dropped 4 bases and J dropped 5 bases, with 15 bases sitting between them. CDR3 in DNA: TGCGCCAGCAGCCCAACAGGGGCGGGGACCGGGGAGCTGTTTTTT. Amino acids: CASSPTGAGTGELFF.

The chain uses TRBV7-9 and TRBJ2-1; TRBD2 matches at 9 bases. With 4 bases clipped from V and 8 bases from J, the junction kept 9 bases outside the gene matches. Per germline, CDR1 SEHNR and CDR2 FQNEAQ (reference sequence). The CDR3 spans 15 residues. CDR3 bases: TGTGCCAGCAGCTCCCTAGCGGGGCGCGGCTATGAGCAGTTCTTC. Translating gives CASSSLAGRGYEQFF.

In its sample, this clonotype was seen many times. The chain employs TRBV19 and TRBJ1-5; no clear D. V lost 5 bases to trimming and J lost 2 bases, with 13 bases between them. The germline V gene has CDR1 LNHDA and CDR2 SQIVND (reference sequence). The CDR3 has 15 amino acids. CDR3 region: CASSFGPQGNQPQHF. The DNA of the CDR3 is TGTGCCAGTAGTTTTGGTCCTCAGGGCAATCAGCCCCAGCATTTT. The whole variable domain, filled in from reference TRBV19 and TRBJ1-5, reads DGGITQSPKYLFRKEGQNVTLSCEQNLNHDAMYWYRQDPGQGLRLIYYSQIVNDFQKGDIAEGYSVSREKKESFPLTVTSAQKNPTAFYLCASSFGPQGNQPQHFGDGTRLSIL.

This clonotype was counted between two and nine times. V is TRBV29-1 and J is TRBJ1-1; no definite D call. Germline loops: CDR1 SQVTM, CDR2 ANQGSEA. This CDR3 region has 12 residues. V gave up 8 bases and J gave up 5 bases, with 15 bases separating them. The chain's CDR3 is CSIQAGETEAFF. CDR3 DNA: TGCAGCATTCAGGCCGGGGAGACTGAAGCTTTCTTT.

V and J are TRBV5-5 and TRBJ2-3; possibly TRBD2 for D (6 bases). The CDR3 is 15 amino acids. Germline CDR1 and CDR2: SGHKS and YYEKEE (reference sequence). The V and J ends lost 0 bases and 2 bases respectively, with 10 bases between them. The CDR3 here is CASSLAGVYTDTQYF. In DNA form, the CDR3 reads TGTGCCAGCAGCTTGGCGGGGGTCTACACAGATACGCAGTATTTT.

Points on this clonotype: Germline is not matched at one junction end, which may reflect a read error. This chain connects TRBV7-2 to TRBJ2-1; a possible D gene is TRBD2 (6 bases). CDR1 SGHTA and CDR2 FQGNSA come from the germline V gene. The CDR3 runs 15 residues. CDR3 loop: CASSLAFGSYNEQFF. In DNA form, the CDR3 reads TGTGCCAGCAGCCTAGCGTTTGGCTCCTACAATGAGCAGTTCTTC.

This rearrangement joins TRBV24-1 to TRBJ2-7; TRBD2 agrees at 8 bases. The CDR3 consists of 18 residues. With V trimmed by 4 bases and J by 2 bases, 15 bases remained unmatched. Germline values: CDR1 KGHDR, CDR2 SFDVKD. CDR3 DNA sequence: TGTGCCACCAGTGAGCTTCTAAAACCGGGACTAGTACCCTACGAGCAGTACTTC. Its protein is CATSELLKPGLVPYEQYF.

This clonotype was detected many times. The genes are TRBV12-3 or TRBV12-4 and TRBJ2-2; the D gene is possibly TRBD2 (5 bases). V was trimmed by 5 bases and J by 3 bases, leaving 19 bases between them. This CDR3 contains 17 residues. The CDR3 loop is CASSPPGGLADTGELFF. DNA for the CDR3: TGTGCCAGCAGTCCCCCGGGCGGGCTAGCCGACACCGGGGAGCTGTTTTTT.

This clonotype has at least ten counts. The J gene is TRBJ1-1, the V gene TRBV5-4; 8 bases fit TRBD1. Germline CDR1 is SGHNT and CDR2 is YYREEE (reference sequence). The length of the CDR3 is 13 residues. J was trimmed by 5 bases and V by 7 bases; bases with no gene match: 7. CDR3 protein: CASAQGVNTEAFF. For the CDR3, the DNA is TGTGCCAGCGCACAGGGGGTAAATACTGAAGCTTTCTTT.

The sample holds many counts of this clonotype. The chain recombines TRBV5-1 with TRBJ2-3; TRBD2 matches 7 bases. This CDR3 contains 16 residues. In germline, CDR1 is SGHRS, CDR2 YFSETQ. Losses at the gene ends were 0 bases for V and 1 base for J; bases not matched to a gene: 5. CDR3 in DNA: TGCGCCAGCAGCTTGGCGGACCTAGCGGGCACAGATACGCAGTATTTT. Amino acid sequence: CASSLADLAGTDTQYF.

V and J are TRBV5-4 and TRBJ2-7; 9 bases fit TRBD2. Per germline, CDR1 SGHNT and CDR2 YYREEE (reference sequence). The V and J ends lost 5 bases and 0 bases, in that order; junction bases with no gene match: 9. The CDR3 has 16 amino acids. Here the CDR3 reads CASSKGSGGDSYEQYF. The CDR3 bases are TGTGCCAGCAGTAAAGGTAGCGGGGGCGACTCCTACGAGCAGTACTTC.

A few counts support this clonotype. The J gene is TRBJ2-1, the V gene TRBV20-1, with TRBD2 matching 11 bases. CDR1 is DFQATT, CDR2 SNEGSKA, per germline (reference sequence). The CDR3 has 15 residues. Trimming took 0 bases from V and 6 from J; bases not matched to a gene: 4. The CDR3 reads CSARDPLAGGNEQFF. The CDR3 DNA is TGCAGTGCTAGAGATCCCCTAGCGGGGGGCAATGAGCAGTTCTTC.

In this sample, this clonotype turned up a few times. CDR3 residues: CATNSAGGQNEQFF. CDR3 coding DNA: TGTGCCACCAATTCAGCGGGAGGGCAAAATGAGCAGTTCTTC. The chain employs TRBV24-1 and TRBJ2-1, with 10 bases matching TRBD2. The CDR3 spans 14 residues. Trimming at V came to 8 bases and at J to 7 bases, leaving 7 bases not matched to a gene. CDR1 is KGHDR, CDR2 SFDVKD, per germline.

In its sample, this clonotype was seen a few times. V usage is TRBV6-5 and J usage is TRBJ1-2; tentatively, D is TRBD1 (5 bases). CDR3 size: 15 residues. Trimming removed 5 bases from V and 2 bases from J, with 15 bases in between. The V gene's germline CDR1 is MNHEY and CDR2 SVGAGI. The CDR3 DNA reads as TGTGCCAGCAGTAACTACCGGGACGGGAACTATGGCTACACCTTC. Residues: CASSNYRDGNYGYTF.

V usage is TRBV14 and J usage is TRBJ1-1, with D maybe TRBD1 (6 bases). Per germline, CDR1 SGHDN and CDR2 FVKESK. Deletions cut 4 bases from V and 5 bases from J, with 11 bases between. The length of the CDR3 is 13 residues. CDR3: CASSLQGRTEAFF. DNA of the CDR3: TGTGCCAGCAGCCTACAGGGTAGGACTGAAGCTTTCTTT.

This chain links TRBV20-1 with TRBJ1-2; D gene unclear. The CDR3 loop spans 13 amino acids. Trimming removed 5 bases from V and 3 bases from J, with 13 bases in between. Germline CDR1 is DFQATT and CDR2 is SNEGSKA (reference sequence). The CDR3 nucleotides are TGCAGTGCTCAATTGGTGCAGGACTATGGCTACACCTTC. It codes for CSAQLVQDYGYTF.

The chain has TRBV6-1 and TRBJ1-1; D is unresolved. V was shortened by 5 bases and J by 4 bases, with 14 bases between the two germline ends. This CDR3 is 14 amino acids long. Germline CDR1 reads MNHNS; CDR2 reads SASEGT. The CDR3 sequence is CASSPSGSFTEAFF. CDR3 sequence (DNA): TGTGCCAGCAGTCCTTCGGGCAGCTTCACTGAAGCTTTCTTT.

Regarding this clonotype: A clone one base away is much larger, so this may be a read error. The chain combines TRBV11-2 with TRBJ2-5; weak D call: TRBD2 (6 bases). CDR3 length: 13 amino acids. Germline CDR1 is SGHAT and CDR2 is FQNNGV. The CDR3 bases are TGTGCCAGCAGCTTAGGGACTATGGAGACCCGGTACTTC. It specifies CASSLGTMETRYF.

This clonotype was picked up many times. This chain connects TRBV29-1 to TRBJ1-2, with 9 bases that match TRBD1. CDR1 SQVTM and CDR2 ANQGSEA come from the germline V gene. V gave up 2 bases and J gave up 7 bases; unmatched junction bases: 5. CDR3 size: 13 residues. CDR3 nucleotides: TGCAGCGTTGAAAAGACAGGGGGGGGTGGCTACACCTTC. Protein: CSVEKTGGGGYTF.

This clonotype has a handful of counts. CDR3 nucleotide sequence: TGTGCCAGCAGCCAGTCGGGACAGGGTAACACTGAAGCTTTCTTT. Translation gives CASSQSGQGNTEAFF. This chain links TRBV3-1 with TRBJ1-1; 9 bases map to TRBD1. Trimming took 3 bases from V and 2 from J; bases not matched to a gene: 4. CDR3 size: 15 residues. Germline loops: CDR1 LGHDT, CDR2 YNNKEL (reference sequence). The full variable domain, completed using reference TRBV3-1 and TRBJ1-1, is DTAVSQTPKYLVTQMGNDKSIKCEQNLGHDTMYWYKQDSKKFLKIMFSYNNKELIINETVPNRFSPKSPDKAHLNLHINSLELGDSAVYFCASSQSGQGNTEAFFGQGTRLTVV.

The chain recombines TRBV6-2 or TRBV6-3 with TRBJ1-2; D is ambiguous. Trimming took 1 base from V and 8 from J, leaving 11 bases between them. Per germline, CDR1 MNHEY and CDR2 SVGEGT. The CDR3 totals 13 residues. Here the CDR3 DNA reads TGTGCCAGCAGTTACTTGGCCTCGGCGGGCTACACCTTC. Protein: CASSYLASAGYTF.

The sample holds a few counts of this clonotype. This chain connects TRBV25-1 to TRBJ1-2, with 10 bases fitting TRBD1. This CDR3 has 16 residues. Germline V lookup: CDR1 MGHDK, CDR2 SYGVNS. J was trimmed by 1 base and V by 6 bases; bases with no gene match: 8. DNA of the CDR3: TGTGCCAGCAGGGACAGGGGGTGGGGAGATAACTATGGCTACACCTTC. Its translation is CASRDRGWGDNYGYTF.

This clonotype came up many times. V usage is TRBV4-1 and J usage is TRBJ2-1; D might be TRBD1 (6 bases). Trimming shortened V by 1 base and J by 5 bases, and 12 bases separated the two germline ends. The CDR3 runs 15 residues. Germline V gives CDR1 MGHRA, CDR2 YSYEKL. DNA for the CDR3: TGCGCCAGCAGCCAAGGGACAGCGATTGACAATGAGCAGTTCTTC. Its translation is CASSQGTAIDNEQFF.

The V call is TRBV5-1, the J call TRBJ1-3, with no clear D. The V gene lost 0 bases and the J gene lost 2 bases, with 12 bases spanning the gap. CDR1 is SGHRS, CDR2 YFSETQ, per germline. This CDR3 region has 16 residues. The CDR3 protein is CASSLGGTTPGNTIYF. The CDR3 region has the DNA TGCGCCAGCAGCTTGGGTGGCACGACACCTGGAAACACCATATATTTT.